This T cell receptor beta chain was identified in a study of blood T cell repertoires in COVID-19. Looking at the study overall: Sample material is recorded as cDNA or gDNA derived from T cells, B-cell-depleted T cells, or PBMCs.

As originally analysed: Cell counts per sample came from amplifying reference gene primers. Repertoires were generated with immunoSEQ multiplex PCR, while TCRdb's copy carries only in-frame clones and drops some. The V and J calls and the clone size are those of that table, but D and trimming were determined from the DNA. The sample lists 90,000 to 120,000 clones; approximately 88% were seen once. The CDR3 length is 14 residues. Per the germline V gene, CDR1 is MNHEY and CDR2 is SVGEGT. V gave up 5 bases and J gave up 2 bases, with 13 bases separating them. Sequences were obtained from peripheral blood. The J gene is TRBJ2-7, the V gene TRBV6-2 or TRBV6-3; D is uncertain. The TCR was taken from a human donor in a cohort sampled during active COVID-19. CDR3 DNA sequence: TGTGCCAGCAGTGTGGCGACAATCCCCTACGAGCAGTACTTC. Translating it yields CASSVATIPYEQYF.